What follows are 7 T cell receptor beta chains derived from one specimen sequenced in a study of blood T cell repertoires in COVID-19 (dated by TCRdb to the early 2020s). The library relied on the immunoSEQ multiplex PCR assay. The source is immuneACCESS, and TCRdb retained only in-frame sequences with V and J called. Part of the clones is not carried over; for the studies checked, unresolved V genes explain less than half of this, and the remainder is unexplained. The sample table shows about 57,000 clones, and 70% to 85% are seen once. The top ten hold around 32% of the sample. Sequenced: peripheral blood. The receptors originated from a human donor in a cohort sampled during active COVID-19.

This sequence joins TRBV9 and TRBJ2-3, with 8 bases aligning to TRBD2. The CDR3 extends over 16 amino acids. V shed 2 bases and J 0 bases; nucleotides not matched to a gene: 5. The germline gives CDR1 SGDLS, CDR2 YYNGEE. CDR3 bases: TGTGCCAGCAGCGTTACAGCTAGCGGGAGCACAGATACGCAGTATTTT. It specifies CASSVTASGSTDTQYF.

The chain carries TRBV7-6 and TRBJ1-6; TRBD1 matches at 7 bases. This CDR3 is built from 15 residues. Germline V gene data show CDR1 as SGHVS and CDR2 as FNYEAQ. Trimming at V came to 3 bases and at J to 7 bases, leaving 6 bases not matched to a gene. The CDR3 spells CASSLGDRANSPLHF. DNA for the CDR3: TGTGCCAGCAGCTTGGGGGACAGAGCCAATTCACCCCTCCACTTT.

As DNA, the CDR3 is TGTGCCTGGAGGATACCGGGACAGGGTCGGACTATTGTTTCCTACGAGCAGTACTTC. Amino acid sequence: CAWRIPGQGRTIVSYEQYF. The gene calls are TRBV30 and TRBJ2-7; 9 bases are shared with TRBD1. CDR1 and CDR2 from the germline V gene are GTSNPN and SVGIG (reference sequence). After removal of 3 bases from V and 1 base from J, the junction contained 19 bases not matched to a gene. This CDR3 spans 19 amino acids.

The chain is built from TRBV5-1 and TRBJ2-2, with 11 positions matching TRBD1. The germline CDR1 and CDR2 sequences are SGHRS and YFSETQ. CDR3 length: 18 amino acids. V lost 1 base, J lost 4 bases, and 9 bases stayed unmatched. The CDR3 protein is CASSLNFMGTGGTGELFF. The CDR3 nucleotides are TGCGCCAGCAGCTTGAATTTTATGGGGACAGGGGGCACCGGGGAGCTGTTTTTT.

The CDR3 DNA follows: TGTGCCAGCAGCTCTTACTACGAGCAGTACTTC. It codes for CASSSYYEQYF. The rearrangement joins TRBV7-2 to TRBJ2-7, with D uncertain. Deletions cut 4 bases from V and 3 bases from J, with 4 bases between. CDR1 and CDR2 from the germline V gene are SGHTA and FQGNSA. The CDR3 length is 11 residues.

The chain joins TRBV18 to TRBJ1-2; D is undetermined. This CDR3 is built from 18 residues. V lost 1 base and J lost 0, with 18 bases in between. Germline assignment: CDR1 KGHSH and CDR2 LQKENI. The CDR3, as DNA: TGTGCCAGCTCACCACTGCAGACAAAAAGCCCCTCTAACTATGGCTACACCTTC. Protein sequence: CASSPLQTKSPSNYGYTF. Using reference TRBV18 and TRBJ1-2 for the parts outside the CDR3, the full variable domain is NAGVMQNPRHLVRRRGQEARLRCSPMKGHSHVYWYRQLPEEGLKFMVYLQKENIIDESGMPKERFSAEFPKEGPSILRIQQVVRGDSAAYFCASSPLQTKSPSNYGYTFGSGTRLTVV.

The V and J genes are TRBV10-1 and TRBJ2-7; D is perhaps TRBD1 (5 bases). Between the trimmed V and J ends, which lost 6 bases and 0 bases, there was a span of 9 bases. Per germline, CDR1 WNHNN and CDR2 SYGVQD (reference sequence). The CDR3 consists of 13 residues. The CDR3 DNA reads as TGCGCCAGCAGAAACAGGATCTCCTACGAGCAGTACTTC. This encodes CASRNRISYEQYF.